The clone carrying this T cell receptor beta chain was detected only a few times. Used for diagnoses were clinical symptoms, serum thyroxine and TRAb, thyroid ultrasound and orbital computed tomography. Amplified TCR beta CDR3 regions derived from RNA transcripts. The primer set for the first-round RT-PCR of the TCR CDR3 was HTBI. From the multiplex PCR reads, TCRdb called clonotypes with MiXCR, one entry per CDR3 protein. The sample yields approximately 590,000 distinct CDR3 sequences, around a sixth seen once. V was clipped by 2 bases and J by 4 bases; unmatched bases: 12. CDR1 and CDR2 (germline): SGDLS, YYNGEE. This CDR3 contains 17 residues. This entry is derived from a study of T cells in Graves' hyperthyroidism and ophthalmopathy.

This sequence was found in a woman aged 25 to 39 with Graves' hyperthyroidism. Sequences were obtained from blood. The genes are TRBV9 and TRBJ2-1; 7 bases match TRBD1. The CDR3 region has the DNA TGTGCCAGCAGCGTGTCAGGGGGTCCGACTCTTTACAATGAGCAGTTCTTC. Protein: CASSVSGGPTLYNEQFF. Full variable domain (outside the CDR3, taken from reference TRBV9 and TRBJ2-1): DSGVTQTPKHLITATGQRVTLRCSPRSGDLSVYWYQQSLDQGLQFLIQYYNGEERAKGNILERFSAQQFPDLHSELNLSSLELGDSALYFCASSVSGGPTLYNEQFFGPGTRLTVL.